This T cell receptor beta chain was sequenced during a study of shared clonotypes between healthy human individuals (dated by TCRdb to the early 2020s). A note on the overall study: The cohort comprised a couple of women and a few men aged 18 to 49 years. To estimate repertoire size and how much clonotypes are shared between individuals, the study performed deep sequencing of blood TCR repertoires from a few healthy adults. Libraries were prepared and TCR repertoires were sequenced by different laboratories using diverse techniques, in order to increase sequencing depth and limit assay-specific biases. Per donor, leukapheresis produced somewhere between about 0.85 and 10 billion PBMCs.

This clone turned up a few times. There is no known antigen for this receptor. The sample holds no much larger clone one base away, and base qualities are not on file. Using the deep immunoSEQ assay, TCR CDR3 regions were amplified from genomic DNA by multiplex PCR. For each cell subset, the extracted genomic DNA was distributed evenly across all wells of several immunoSEQ 96-well plates, and each plate served as one replicate. For unsorted PBMC, roughly 300 ng of genomic DNA, equivalent to about 30,000 T cell genomes, went into each replicate PCR. Ten immunoSEQ deep assay plates were used to sequence the unsorted PBMC genomic DNA. Purified libraries were quantified with a Qubit 3.0 fluorometer, sized on a Bioanalyzer 2100, and re-quantified with the KAPA Library Quantification kit. Every immunoSEQ 96-well plate was sequenced on a dedicated single-read 150-cycle Illumina NextSeq 550 flow cell. The authors' pipeline ran thus. The immunoSEQ output contained only junctional sequences without quality scores, so filtering could not match that applied to full-length reads. To assign V/J genes and CDR3, sequences were annotated against IMGT germline references using PyIR, a Python wrapper for IgBLAST v1.9. Reads with weak V/J assignments (E-value above 1e-6), missing CDR3, stop codons, out-of-frame junctions, or ambiguous translated residues were removed. V3J clonotypes were defined as sequences sharing the same inferred V gene, J gene, and CDR3 amino acid sequence. The percentage overlap between two repertoires was calculated by dividing the number of shared unique clonotypes by the size of the smaller repertoire. Repertoire richness was assessed with RTK rarefaction, the Chao1 estimator, and Recon v2.1 estimates of unobserved clonotypes. TCRdb obtained this table from immuneACCESS and retained in-frame rearrangements with V and J assigned. These tables miss some clones; where compared with another copy, unresolved V genes account for less than half of the shortfall, and the remainder is unexplained. V and J calls and clone size are copied from that table; D and trimming were computed from the DNA. For this sample there are roughly 480,000 clones; roughly 85% appear just once. Around 12% of the sample goes to the ten largest clones.

Healthy HIV-negative adults with no recently reported acute infections or vaccinations were included as donors. All donors were Caucasian adults living in Nashville, Tennessee, USA. For unsorted samples, 85 million to 100 million PBMCs were counted, and genomic DNA was extracted using the QIAamp DNA Blood Mini kit. Blood was collected by leukapheresis, and PBMCs were isolated by Ficoll-Histopaque density gradient centrifugation and then cryopreserved in liquid nitrogen vapor phase. CDR1 and CDR2 are read off the germline V gene as SGHRS and YFSETQ. The CDR3 holds 18 amino acids from the cysteine to the phenylalanine. Only the CDR3 DNA is retained, 54 bases long and in frame from the first base. V is cut back by 4 bases and J by 2 bases, with 9 bases in the junction unmatched. The study at large found these results: Sampling was restricted to blood, and TCR repertoires in tissue are likely to differ from TCR repertoires in blood. Pairwise subsampling led to the expectation that sequencing depth would affect the degree of clonotype sharing among donors. Because the study included only a small number of donors, the genetic and exposure-history diversity represented was limited.

The source of this sequence is a woman in her 40s in good health. Some clones in this sample may be carry-over from other donors' samples. The sequencing input was PBMCs. The chain was built from TRBV5-1 and TRBJ2-7, and 16 bases in between align with TRBD2. In nucleotides, the sequence is TGCGCCAGCAGCAAGGGACTAGCGGGAGGGGAGTTGGCCTACGAGCAGTACTTC. This gives the protein CASSKGLAGGELAYEQYF.